This T cell receptor (beta chain) was sequenced in a study of blood T cell repertoires in COVID-19. At the level of the study: COVID-19 samples collected from the United States, Italy and Spain covered acute and convalescent phases. The analysed material was cDNA or gDNA that came from T cells, B-cell-depleted T cells, or PBMCs.

Per the original data handling: Using reference gene primer amplification, nucleated cell counts were estimated. Produced via immunoSEQ multiplex PCR; TCRdb's table is partial and in-frame only. For V, J and clone size, that table is used; D and trimming come from the DNA. This sample yields 49,000 or so clones, of which 88% are seen a single time; roughly 7.4% belongs to the top ten. From germline, CDR1 is MNHEY and CDR2 SMNVEV (reference sequence). This CDR3 is 16 amino acids long. Trimming took off 4 bases at V and 7 bases at J, with 17 bases between the two ends. The receptor was isolated from a man aged 45 to 65 with acute or convalescent COVID-19. Sequenced sample: peripheral blood. This sequence joins TRBV27 and TRBJ1-6, with D uncertain. The CDR3 nucleotides are TGTGCCAGCAGTTCCGTCGTGTCGGGGAGCAATTCACCCCTCCACTTT. Residues: CASSSVVSGSNSPLHF.